This entry lists 15 T cell receptor beta chains sequenced from one sample in a study of T cell responses to AZD1222 COVID-19 vaccine. The repertoire was sequenced with immunoSEQ multiplex PCR; TCRdb's copy has only in-frame clones and lacks some. The sample contains some 170,000 clones, approximately 91% of which appear only once. The sequenced sample was peripheral blood, obtained 28 days after the second AZD1222 dose. All receptors derive from an adult who received the AZD1222 COVID-19 vaccine.

V gene TRBV21-1 combines with J gene TRBJ1-6; the D call TRBD1 from the table was never checked on the DNA. TRBV21-1 corresponds to a pseudogene. The CDR3 loop spans 21 amino acids. This CDR3 reads CASSKVSRRQPRTGSNSPLHF. The CDR3 DNA reads as TGTGCCAGCAGCAAAGTTAGCAGGCGACAACCCAGGACAGGGAGCAATTCACCCCTCCACTTT.

The rearrangement links TRBV7-9 to TRBJ1-1; maybe TRBD1 (6 bases). V dropped 5 bases and J dropped 0 bases, with 13 bases sitting between them. The CDR3 is 15 amino acids. The germline gives CDR1 SEHNR, CDR2 FQNEAQ (reference sequence). As DNA, the CDR3 is TGTGCCAGCAGCCGTCGACAGGTGATGAACACTGAAGCTTTCTTT. It yields the protein CASSRRQVMNTEAFF. Full variable domain (missing parts from reference TRBV7-9 and TRBJ1-1): DTGVSQNPRHKITKRGQNVTFRCDPISEHNRLYWYRQTLGQGPEFLTYFQNEAQLEKSRLLSDRFSAERPKGSFSTLEIQRTEQGDSAMYLCASSRRQVMNTEAFFGQGTRLTVV.

This chain connects TRBV3-1 (or the pseudogene TRBV3-2) to TRBJ2-7; 15 bases are a match to TRBD2. The CDR3 consists of 16 residues. CDR1 is LGHDT, CDR2 YNNKEL, per germline (reference sequence). J was trimmed by 5 bases and V by 2 bases; bases with no gene match: 4. CDR3 residues: CASSQPGTSGRNEQYF. The CDR3 DNA sequence: TGTGCCAGCAGCCAACCGGGGACTAGCGGGAGGAACGAGCAGTACTTC.

The chain recombines TRBV7-2 with TRBJ1-2; tentative D call: TRBD1 (5 bases). Germline V lookup: CDR1 SGHTA, CDR2 FQGNSA. This CDR3 region has 15 residues. V was trimmed by 0 bases and J by 2 bases, leaving 10 bases between them. Written as DNA, the CDR3 is TGTGCCAGCAGCTTAGCCTTCGGGGGGAACTATGGCTACACCTTC. Translated, it gives CASSLAFGGNYGYTF.

The rearrangement uses TRBV6-5 and TRBJ1-1; 9 bases line up with TRBD1. The V segment lost 6 bases and the J segment 4 bases; nucleotides outside the gene matches: 6. CDR1 is MNHEY, CDR2 SVGAGI, per germline. This CDR3 comprises 14 residues. CDR3 protein: CASSRQGESTEAFF. CDR3 sequence (DNA): TGTGCCAGCAGCCGACAGGGGGAGAGCACTGAAGCTTTCTTT.

This chain uses TRBV5-1 with TRBJ1-2; possibly TRBD1 for D (6 bases). Germline CDR1 SGHRS, CDR2 YFSETQ. Trimming removed 0 bases from V and 5 bases from J, with 14 bases in between. This CDR3 is 15 amino acids long. This CDR3 is CASSLDRGEIYGYTF. Written as DNA, the CDR3 is TGCGCCAGCAGCTTGGATAGGGGGGAAATTTATGGCTACACCTTC. Complete variable domain (other parts from reference TRBV5-1 and TRBJ1-2): KAGVTQTPRYLIKTRGQQVTLSCSPISGHRSVSWYQQTPGQGLQFLFEYFSETQRNKGNFPGRFSGRQFSNSRSEMNVSTLELGDSALYLCASSLDRGEIYGYTFGSGTRLTVV.

This chain links TRBV30 with TRBJ1-5; D possibly corresponds to TRBD1 (5 bases). Germline V gene sequence: CDR1 GTSNPN, CDR2 SVGIG (reference sequence). This CDR3 region has 13 residues. V was clipped by 0 bases and J by 5 bases, with 8 bases between them. CDR3 amino acids: CAWSVQAYQPQHF. The DNA of the CDR3 is TGTGCCTGGAGTGTACAGGCGTATCAGCCCCAGCATTTT.

The V call is TRBV7-6, the J call TRBJ2-1; 14 bases align to TRBD2. Germline V gives CDR1 SGHVS, CDR2 FNYEAQ. J gave up 8 bases and V 5 bases, and 11 bases lay outside the gene matches. This CDR3 spans 17 amino acids. CDR3 bases: TGTGCCAGCAGCCTGAAACCGGGACTAGCGGGAGATCATGAGCAGTTCTTC. It is translated as CASSLKPGLAGDHEQFF.

V usage is TRBV7-9 and J usage is TRBJ1-2, with D perhaps TRBD1 (5 bases). CDR1 is SEHNR, CDR2 FQNEAQ, per germline (reference sequence). The length of the CDR3 is 15 residues. V lost 5 bases, J lost 4 bases, and 17 bases lay in between. The CDR3 loop reads CASSPPRDGGYGYTF. As DNA, the CDR3 is TGTGCCAGCAGCCCTCCTCGGGACGGGGGCTATGGCTACACCTTC.

The genes are TRBV5-8 and TRBJ1-5; D ambiguous. V lost 4 bases and J lost 8, with 7 bases in between. CDR3 length: 11 residues. CDR1 and CDR2 from the germline V gene are SGHTS and YDEGEE. The CDR3 loop reads CASSLLEPQHF. The DNA for the CDR3 is TGTGCCAGCAGCCTCTTGGAGCCCCAGCATTTT.

The chain couples TRBV24-1 to TRBJ2-2; D not certain. CDR3 length: 18 residues. Trimming pared 4 bases from V and 7 bases from J, leaving 24 bases between. CDR1 and CDR2 from the germline V gene are KGHDR and SFDVKD. The CDR3 here is CATSDSANVSPWSGELFF. The CDR3 coding sequence is TGTGCCACCAGTGACTCCGCGAATGTGAGCCCCTGGAGCGGGGAGCTGTTTTTT.

The CDR3 DNA reads TGTGCCAGCAGCTTTCCCGGCGAGCAGTACTTC. Its protein is CASSFPGEQYF. This rearrangement joins TRBV7-8 to TRBJ2-7; D unresolved. The V and J ends lost 3 bases and 6 bases respectively, with 6 bases between them. This CDR3 has 11 residues. CDR1 and CDR2 (germline): SGHVS, FQNEAQ.

This chain uses TRBV11-2 with TRBJ2-7, with TRBD2 matching over 15 bases. Trimming at V came to 4 bases and at J to 0 bases, leaving 7 bases not matched to a gene. Germline loops: CDR1 SGHAT, CDR2 FQNNGV. The CDR3 has 18 amino acids. CDR3 sequence reads: CASSSWTSGRGSSYEQYF. The CDR3 bases are TGTGCCAGCAGCTCCTGGACTAGCGGGAGGGGCAGCTCCTACGAGCAGTACTTC.

V usage is TRBV19 and J usage is TRBJ1-1; TRBD1 matches at 8 bases. The CDR3 is 14 amino acids. Trimming at V came to 7 bases and at J to 0 bases, leaving 4 bases not matched to a gene. Germline V gives CDR1 LNHDA, CDR2 SQIVND (reference sequence). CDR3 residues: CASTYRGMNTEAFF. DNA for the CDR3: TGTGCCAGTACCTACAGGGGGATGAACACTGAAGCTTTCTTT.

Regarding this clone: An end of the junction does not agree with germline; a read error may underlie this. J is TRBJ2-3 and V is TRBV19, with 8 bases identical to TRBD2. Germline V gene lookup returns CDR1 LNHDA and CDR2 SQIVND (reference sequence). This CDR3 comprises 16 residues. The CDR3 DNA reads TGTGCCAGTAGTATAGGACTAGCGCTAACCACAGATACTCAGTATTTT. Translation: CASSIGLALTTDTQYF.